One and the same sample provided the 30 T cell receptor beta chains below, sequenced in a study of CD8+CD57+ T cells in acquired aplastic anemia. Profiling that covered TCR beta VDJ and CDR3 relied on genomic DNA as its template. TCRdb reprocessed the reads with MiXCR, giving one entry per CDR3 protein. The data show tens of thousands of distinct CDR3 sequences, more than 75% seen once. The sequenced sample was sorted CD4+, CD8+, or CD8+CD57+ T cells (not recorded which) from PBMCs. Receptor source: a human donor in good health, serving as a control.

This clonotype is labeled medium-sized. The V call is TRBV5-1, the J call TRBJ2-7; 11 positions agree with TRBD1. Trimming at V came to 0 bases and at J to 3 bases, leaving 5 bases not matched to a gene. This CDR3 has 16 amino acids. The germline gives CDR1 SGHRS, CDR2 YFSETQ. The CDR3 DNA is TGCGCCAGCAGCTTGGCGAGGACAGGGGGCGACTACGAGCAGTACTTC. Its translation: CASSLARTGGDYEQYF.

V usage is TRBV19 and J usage is TRBJ2-7; possibly TRBD1 for D (5 bases). Trimming shortened V by 6 bases and J by 2 bases, and 11 bases separated the two germline ends. CDR3 size: 13 residues. Germline V gene lookup returns CDR1 LNHDA and CDR2 SQIVND (reference sequence). CDR3 sequence: CASSEQGAYEQYF. The CDR3 DNA sequence: TGTGCCAGTAGCGAACAAGGGGCCTACGAGCAGTACTTC. Supplemented by reference TRBV19 and TRBJ2-7, the full variable domain reads DGGITQSPKYLFRKEGQNVTLSCEQNLNHDAMYWYRQDPGQGLRLIYYSQIVNDFQKGDIAEGYSVSREKKESFPLTVTSAQKNPTAFYLCASSEQGAYEQYFGPGTRLTVT.

The chain combines TRBV6-1 with TRBJ1-5; possibly TRBD1 for D (5 bases). The CDR3 extends over 12 amino acids. Germline CDR1 MNHNS, CDR2 SASEGT. V was clipped by 2 bases and J by 11 bases, with 10 bases between them. Here the CDR3 reads CASSEPPGSQHF. In DNA form, the CDR3 reads TGTGCCAGCAGTGAACCTCCAGGGTCCCAGCATTTT.

This chain joins TRBV7-9 and TRBJ2-2; weak D call: TRBD1 (5 bases). Trimming took off 8 bases at V and 3 bases at J, with 7 bases between the two ends. Per the germline V gene, CDR1 is SEHNR and CDR2 is FQNEAQ (reference sequence). The CDR3 contains 12 residues. For the CDR3, the DNA is TGTGCCAGCGACAGTCACACCGGGGAGCTGTTTTTT. This sequence encodes CASDSHTGELFF.

The chain recombines TRBV29-1 with TRBJ2-5; D might be TRBD1 (5 bases). V lost 4 bases and J lost 0, with 12 bases in between. This CDR3 has 14 amino acids. Germline V gene lookup returns CDR1 SQVTM and CDR2 ANQGSEA. CDR3 residues: CSVAQGGYQETQYF. CDR3 bases: TGCAGCGTTGCGCAGGGTGGATACCAAGAGACCCAGTACTTC.

J is TRBJ2-3 and V is TRBV7-2; D gene unclear. Per germline, CDR1 SGHTA and CDR2 FQGNSA. The V end lost 5 bases, the J end lost 0 bases, and 21 bases lay between the germline ends. The CDR3 contains 18 residues. The CDR3: CASSLSSALGRSTDTQYF. In DNA form, the CDR3 reads TGTGCCAGCAGCCTTAGCTCAGCCTTAGGCAGGAGCACAGATACGCAGTATTTT.

The chain's CDR3 is CASSHHPGSNTEAFF. The CDR3 bases are TGCGCCAGCAGCCACCACCCCGGGTCGAACACTGAAGCTTTCTTT. The V call is TRBV4-1, the J call TRBJ1-1; unclear D gene. The length of the CDR3 is 15 residues. With 3 bases removed from V and 1 base from J, the gap between germline ends came to 12 bases. Germline V gene lookup returns CDR1 MGHRA and CDR2 YSYEKL.

J is TRBJ1-1 and V is TRBV25-1; no clear D. Trimming removed 2 bases from V and 0 bases from J, with 7 bases in between. Germline CDR1 and CDR2: MGHDK and SYGVNS. This CDR3 has 14 amino acids. CDR3 loop: CASSENPMNTEAFF. In DNA, the CDR3 is TGTGCCAGCAGTGAAAACCCAATGAACACTGAAGCTTTCTTT.

The chain joins TRBV25-1 to TRBJ1-2, with D uncertain. Trimming shortened V by 2 bases and J by 5 bases, and 9 bases separated the two germline ends. The V gene's germline CDR1 is MGHDK and CDR2 SYGVNS. This CDR3 is 13 amino acids long. This chain's CDR3 is CASSEAPLYGYTF. The CDR3 region has the DNA TGTGCCAGCAGTGAAGCACCCTTATATGGCTACACCTTC.

This chain links TRBV7-2 with TRBJ1-1; unclear D gene. CDR3 length: 14 amino acids. CDR1 is SGHTA, CDR2 FQGNSA, per germline. Trimming pared 1 base from V and 4 bases from J, leaving 10 bases between. CDR3 bases: TGTGCCAGCAGCTTAGTGCTTGGGATCACTGAAGCTTTCTTT. Translated: CASSLVLGITEAFF.

This rearrangement joins TRBV10-3 to TRBJ1-5; D gene unclear. The CDR3 has 18 amino acids. V lost 2 bases and J lost 2, with 19 bases in between. Looked up from germline, CDR1 is ENHRY and CDR2 is SYGVKD. CDR3 sequence (DNA): TGTGCCATCAGTGAGCTTTGGGCCCGCCCTGTAGGCAATCAGCCCCAGCATTTT. Protein sequence: CAISELWARPVGNQPQHF.

The chain has TRBV15 and TRBJ2-3, with D unclear. Germline-derived CDR1 and CDR2 are LNHNV and YYDKDF (reference sequence). The CDR3 runs 14 residues. Trimming cost V 6 bases and J 6 bases, with 16 bases left between them. The CDR3 sequence is CATSPTTKADTQYF. For the CDR3, the DNA is TGTGCCACCAGTCCGACAACCAAAGCGGATACGCAGTATTTT.

This sequence joins TRBV20-1 and TRBJ2-3; no clear D. Per germline, CDR1 DFQATT and CDR2 SNEGSKA (reference sequence). The germline V and J ends were trimmed by 3 bases and 0 bases, with 13 bases remaining between them. The CDR3 loop spans 15 amino acids. The CDR3 loop is CSARVGFLSTDTQYF. CDR3 in DNA: TGCAGTGCTAGGGTTGGCTTCCTTAGCACAGATACGCAGTATTTT.

This CDR3 is CSAQSKGSNGYTF. CDR3 DNA sequence: TGCAGTGCCCAGTCAAAGGGATCTAATGGCTACACCTTC. The chain has TRBV20-1 and TRBJ1-2; D is uncertain. The CDR3 length is 13 residues. V lost 6 bases, J lost 6 bases, and 17 bases lay in between. From germline, CDR1 is DFQATT and CDR2 SNEGSKA (reference sequence).

The chain recombines TRBV19 with TRBJ1-2; D perhaps matches TRBD1 (5 bases). Trimming left V 4 bases short and J 3 bases short, with 15 bases between. The germline V gene encodes CDR1 LNHDA and CDR2 SQIVND (reference sequence). The CDR3 contains 15 residues. CDR3 sequence: CASSKEGPWDYGYTF. The CDR3 bases are TGTGCCAGTAGTAAAGAGGGACCATGGGACTATGGCTACACCTTC.

The genes are TRBV24-1 and TRBJ2-5; D gene uncertain. V was trimmed by 4 bases and J by 4 bases, leaving 15 bases between them. The germline gives CDR1 KGHDR, CDR2 SFDVKD. The CDR3 is 15 residues long. CDR3: CATSDPGATGETQYF. CDR3 bases: TGTGCCACCAGTGACCCGGGCGCGACGGGAGAGACCCAGTACTTC.

The J gene is TRBJ2-5, the V gene TRBV10-3, with 11 bases identical to TRBD2. Looked up from germline, CDR1 is ENHRY and CDR2 is SYGVKD. This CDR3 contains 14 residues. Unmatched junction bases numbered 3, after V lost 2 bases and J lost 7 bases. CDR3 region: CAISETSGGLTQYF. The CDR3, as DNA: TGTGCCATCAGTGAGACTAGCGGGGGACTGACCCAGTACTTC.

This chain links TRBV24-1 with TRBJ1-2; perhaps TRBD1 as D (5 bases). With 5 bases removed from V and 5 bases from J, the gap between germline ends came to 11 bases. This CDR3 is 13 amino acids long. CDR1 and CDR2 (germline): KGHDR, SFDVKD. The CDR3 region is CATSGAGWYGYTF. The CDR3 nucleotides are TGTGCCACCAGTGGGGCAGGGTGGTATGGCTACACCTTC.

The table lists this clonotype with a few counts. The V gene is TRBV29-1, the J gene TRBJ2-7, with TRBD2 as a possible D gene (6 bases). Germline V CDR1 and CDR2: SQVTM, ANQGSEA. The CDR3 contains 13 residues. Trimming took 2 bases from V and 2 from J, leaving 10 bases between them. CDR3 sequence: CSVERGLPYEQYF. The DNA for the CDR3 is TGCAGCGTTGAACGGGGACTGCCCTACGAGCAGTACTTC.

This clonotype was counted at least ten times. The chain carries TRBV12-3 or TRBV12-4 and TRBJ1-4; TRBD1 might be the D (6 bases). The CDR3 has 15 amino acids. V lost 6 bases, J lost 5 bases, and 16 bases lay in between. CDR3 protein: CASSPRGAENEKLFF. CDR3 bases: TGTGCCAGCAGCCCAAGGGGGGCCGAGAATGAAAAACTGTTTTTT.

The chain carries TRBV25-1 and TRBJ2-3; D may match TRBD1 or TRBD2 (5 bases each). The CDR3 sequence is 14 residues long. Germline lookup yields CDR1 MGHDK and CDR2 SYGVNS. Trimming removed 6 bases at V and 4 bases at J, with 14 bases between. In DNA form, the CDR3 reads TGTGCCAGCAGGCCGGGGCTCGGGTCAGATACGCAGTATTTT. This gives the protein CASRPGLGSDTQYF.

The chain couples TRBV5-1 to TRBJ2-5, with D perhaps TRBD1 (5 bases). CDR1 is SGHRS, CDR2 YFSETQ, per germline. V dropped 4 bases and J dropped 5 bases, with 21 bases sitting between them. CDR3 length equals 16 residues. The CDR3 is CASSLSPGQAGETQYF. Written as DNA, the CDR3 is TGCGCCAGCAGCCTTTCCCCAGGGCAGGCAGGGGAGACCCAGTACTTC.

The chain recombines TRBV11-2 with TRBJ1-6, with 7 bases fitting TRBD1. The CDR3 has 16 amino acids. After removal of 4 bases from V and 2 bases from J, the junction contained 5 bases not matched to a gene. Germline V gene sequence: CDR1 SGHAT, CDR2 FQNNGV. CDR3 coding DNA: TGTGCCAGCAGCTCCCGACAGGGCGCCTATAATTCACCCCTCCACTTT. Its translation: CASSSRQGAYNSPLHF.

The count of this clonotype is one. The chain combines TRBV19 with TRBJ2-7, with D hard to call. Germline V gene data show CDR1 as LNHDA and CDR2 as SQIVND (reference sequence). V lost 1 base, J lost 1 base, and 11 bases lay in between. This CDR3 spans 15 amino acids. The CDR3 loop is CASSIAPGSSYEQYF. The CDR3 DNA is TGTGCCAGTAGTATAGCCCCAGGAAGTTCCTACGAGCAGTACTTC.

The chain employs TRBV7-8 and TRBJ2-7; 12 nucleotides match TRBD2. Germline-derived CDR1 and CDR2 are SGHVS and FQNEAQ. The CDR3 runs 15 residues. Trimming removed 5 bases from V and 2 bases from J; junction bases left unmatched: 4. The CDR3 protein is CASSATSGSAYEQYF. Written as DNA, the CDR3 is TGTGCCAGCAGCGCGACTAGCGGGAGTGCCTACGAGCAGTACTTC.

This chain connects TRBV24-1 to TRBJ2-5, with D perhaps given as TRBD1 or TRBD2 (5 bases each). The ends were cut back, 2 bases at V and 1 base at J, with 7 bases in the middle. This CDR3 has 14 amino acids. Germline V gene lookup returns CDR1 KGHDR and CDR2 SFDVKD. This CDR3 reads CATSDWDGQETQYF. CDR3 coding DNA: TGTGCCACCAGTGATTGGGACGGCCAAGAGACCCAGTACTTC.

This clonotype is termed medium-sized. The CDR3 loop reads CASSAAEGGTDTQYF. DNA for the CDR3: TGTGCCAGCAGTGCCGCGGAGGGGGGCACAGATACGCAGTATTTT. The chain has TRBV6-4 and TRBJ2-3; D may be TRBD1 or TRBD2 (6 bases each). The CDR3 is 15 residues long. The V end lost 4 bases, the J end lost 1 base, and 12 bases lay between the germline ends. Germline V gives CDR1 MRHNA, CDR2 SNTAGT.

About this clonotype: One junction end disagrees with the germline gene, perhaps due to a read error. For the CDR3, the DNA is TGCAGCGTTGAAGGGACAGGCCGGCGGGGCTTT. As protein: CSVEGTGRRGF. The chain joins TRBV29-1 to TRBJ1-1, with TRBD1 matching 7 bases. CDR1 and CDR2 from the germline V gene are SQVTM and ANQGSEA. This CDR3 spans 11 amino acids.

The genes are TRBV29-1 and TRBJ2-1, with D possibly matching TRBD1 (5 bases). CDR3 length equals 13 residues. Per the germline V gene, CDR1 is SQVTM and CDR2 is ANQGSEA. V lost 1 base and J 2 bases, leaving 6 bases between the germline ends. The CDR3 DNA sequence: TGCAGCGTTGAAGGACAGACCTACAATGAGCAGTTCTTC. Its protein product is CSVEGQTYNEQFF.

The rearrangement joins TRBV10-3 to TRBJ1-1; 7 bases line up with TRBD1. In germline, CDR1 is ENHRY, CDR2 SYGVKD. This CDR3 is built from 15 residues. After removal of 4 bases from V and 1 base from J, the junction contained 6 bases not matched to a gene. The CDR3 bases are TGTGCCATCAGTGGGGCCGACAGGGAGAACACTGAAGCTTTCTTT. Amino acid sequence: CAISGADRENTEAFF.